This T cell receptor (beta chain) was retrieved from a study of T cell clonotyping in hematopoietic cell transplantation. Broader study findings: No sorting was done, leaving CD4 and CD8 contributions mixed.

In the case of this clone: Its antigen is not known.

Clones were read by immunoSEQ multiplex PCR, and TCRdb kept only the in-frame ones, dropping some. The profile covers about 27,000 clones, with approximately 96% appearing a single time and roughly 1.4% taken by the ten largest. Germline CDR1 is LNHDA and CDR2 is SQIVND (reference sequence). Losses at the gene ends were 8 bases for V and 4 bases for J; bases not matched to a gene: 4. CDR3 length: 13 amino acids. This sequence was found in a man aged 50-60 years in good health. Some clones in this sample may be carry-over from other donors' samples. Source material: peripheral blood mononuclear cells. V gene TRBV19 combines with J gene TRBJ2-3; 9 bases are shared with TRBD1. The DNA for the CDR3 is TGTGCCAGTGGGACAGGGAACGCAGATACGCAGTATTTT. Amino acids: CASGTGNADTQYF.